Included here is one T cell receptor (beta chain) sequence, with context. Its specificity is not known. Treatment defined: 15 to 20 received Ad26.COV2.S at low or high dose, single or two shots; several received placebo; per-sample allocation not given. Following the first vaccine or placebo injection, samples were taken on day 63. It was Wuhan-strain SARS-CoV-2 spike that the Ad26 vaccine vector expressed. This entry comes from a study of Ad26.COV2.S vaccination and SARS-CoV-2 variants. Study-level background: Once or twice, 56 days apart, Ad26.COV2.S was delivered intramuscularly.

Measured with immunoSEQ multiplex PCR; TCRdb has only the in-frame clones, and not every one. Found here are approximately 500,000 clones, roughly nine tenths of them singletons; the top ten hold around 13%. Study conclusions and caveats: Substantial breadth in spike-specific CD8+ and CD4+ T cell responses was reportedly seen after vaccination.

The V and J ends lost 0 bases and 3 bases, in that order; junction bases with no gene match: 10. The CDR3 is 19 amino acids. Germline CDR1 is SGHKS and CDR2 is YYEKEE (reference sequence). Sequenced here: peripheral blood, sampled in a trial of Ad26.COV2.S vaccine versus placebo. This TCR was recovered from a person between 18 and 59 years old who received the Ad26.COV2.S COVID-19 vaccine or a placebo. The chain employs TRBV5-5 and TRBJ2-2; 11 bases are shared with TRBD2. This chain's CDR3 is CASSLGLISSGRYTGELFF. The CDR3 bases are TGTGCCAGCAGCTTGGGCCTGATATCTAGCGGGAGGTACACCGGGGAGCTGTTTTTT.